The entry below describes one T cell receptor beta chain. What it recognizes is unknown. The sample belongs to a study of OX40 agonist ivuxolimab in advanced cancers. Points from the study as a whole: More expanded clones were seen, on average, in CD8+ T cells than in CD4+. Expanded peripheral T cell antigen specificity was not determined. With doses of 0.1-3.0 mg/kg, partial responders showed among the lowest clonal expansion.

Data came from immunoSEQ multiplex PCR; TCRdb stores just in-frame clones and leaves some out. Of approximately 78,000 clones in the sample, roughly 83% were seen once. Sequencing was performed on CD4+ or CD8+ T cells sorted from blood, taken in a trial of the OX40 agonist ivuxolimab. The sequence derives from an adult with an advanced solid tumor such as melanoma, head and neck, liver or kidney cancer.

CDR3: CAISESTSGGWADTQYF. In DNA, the CDR3 is TGTGCCATCAGTGAGTCGACTAGCGGGGGGTGGGCAGATACGCAGTATTTT. This chain links TRBV10-3 with TRBJ2-3; TRBD2 matches at 13 bases. This CDR3 contains 17 residues. CDR1 and CDR2 (germline): ENHRY, SYGVKD. J lost 4 bases, V lost 0 bases, and 4 bases had no gene match.